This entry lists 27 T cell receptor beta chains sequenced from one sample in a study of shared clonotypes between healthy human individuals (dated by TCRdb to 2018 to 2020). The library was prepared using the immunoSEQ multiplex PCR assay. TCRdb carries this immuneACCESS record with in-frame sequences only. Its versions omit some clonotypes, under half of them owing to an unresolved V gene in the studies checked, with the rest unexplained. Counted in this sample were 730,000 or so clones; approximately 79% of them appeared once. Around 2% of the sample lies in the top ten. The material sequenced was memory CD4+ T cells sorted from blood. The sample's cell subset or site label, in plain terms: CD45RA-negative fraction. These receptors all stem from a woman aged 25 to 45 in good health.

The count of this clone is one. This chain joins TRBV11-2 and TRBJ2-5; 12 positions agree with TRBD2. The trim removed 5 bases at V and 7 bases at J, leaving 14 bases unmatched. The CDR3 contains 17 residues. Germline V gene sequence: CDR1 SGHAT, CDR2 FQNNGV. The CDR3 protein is CASSPTSGTSGLVTQYF. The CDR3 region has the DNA TGTGCCAGCAGCCCGACCTCCGGGACTAGCGGGCTTGTGACCCAGTACTTC. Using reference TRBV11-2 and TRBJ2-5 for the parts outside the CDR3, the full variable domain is EAGVAQSPRYKIIEKRQSVAFWCNPISGHATLYWYQQILGQGPKLLIQFQNNGVVDDSQLPKDRFSAERLKGVDSTLKIQPAKLEDSAVYLCASSPTSGTSGLVTQYFGPGTRLLVL.

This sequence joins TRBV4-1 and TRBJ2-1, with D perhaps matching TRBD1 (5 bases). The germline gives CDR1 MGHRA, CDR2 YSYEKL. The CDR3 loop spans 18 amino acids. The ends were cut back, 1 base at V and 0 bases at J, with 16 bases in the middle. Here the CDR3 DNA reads TGCGCCAGCAGCCAAGTGGACATGGGGCTCAGCTCCTACAATGAGCAGTTCTTC. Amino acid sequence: CASSQVDMGLSSYNEQFF.

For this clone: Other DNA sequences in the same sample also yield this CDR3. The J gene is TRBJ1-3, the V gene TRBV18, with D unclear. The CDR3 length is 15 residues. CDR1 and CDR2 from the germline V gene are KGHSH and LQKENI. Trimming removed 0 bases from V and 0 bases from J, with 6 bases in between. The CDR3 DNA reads TGTGCCAGCTCACCACCCGTATACTCTGGAAACACCATATATTTT. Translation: CASSPPVYSGNTIYF.

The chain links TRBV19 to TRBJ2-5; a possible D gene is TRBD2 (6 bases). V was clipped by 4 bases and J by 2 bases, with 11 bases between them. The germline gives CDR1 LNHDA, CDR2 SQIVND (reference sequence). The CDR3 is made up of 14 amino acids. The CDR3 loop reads CASSTTGAQETQYF. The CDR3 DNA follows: TGTGCCAGTAGTACAACGGGAGCGCAAGAGACCCAGTACTTC.

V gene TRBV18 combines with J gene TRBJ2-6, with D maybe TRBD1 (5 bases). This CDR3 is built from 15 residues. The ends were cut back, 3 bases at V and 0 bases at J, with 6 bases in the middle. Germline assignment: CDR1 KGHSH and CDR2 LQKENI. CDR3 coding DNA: TGTGCCAGCTCACCGCAGGGCTCTGGGGCCAACGTCCTGACTTTC. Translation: CASSPQGSGANVLTF.

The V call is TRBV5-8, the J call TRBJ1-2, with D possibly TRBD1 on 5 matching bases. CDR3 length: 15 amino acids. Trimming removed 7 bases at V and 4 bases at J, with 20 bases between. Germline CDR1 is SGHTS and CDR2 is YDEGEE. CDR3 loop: CASSRGELVAYGYTF. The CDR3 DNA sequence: TGTGCCAGCTCACGGGGGGAGCTTGTTGCCTATGGCTACACCTTC. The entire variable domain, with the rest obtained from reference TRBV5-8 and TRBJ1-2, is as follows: EAGVTQSPTHLIKTRGQQATLRCSPISGHTSVYWYQQALGLGLQFLLWYDEGEERNRGNFPPRFSGRQFPNYSSELNVNALELEDSALYLCASSRGELVAYGYTFGSGTRLTVV.

CDR3 nucleotides: TGTGCCAGCAGCTTGTCAGGGGGGGCCGGCATTTACGAGCAGTACTTC. It translates to CASSLSGGAGIYEQYF. The chain carries TRBV5-4 and TRBJ2-7; D may correspond to TRBD1 or TRBD2 (7 bases each). Trimming stripped 1 base from V and 4 bases from J, with 18 bases between. This CDR3 is built from 16 residues. Germline V gives CDR1 SGHNT, CDR2 YYREEE (reference sequence). Together with reference TRBV5-4 and TRBJ2-7, the CDR3 gives the full variable domain: ETGVTQSPTHLIKTRGQQVTLRCSSQSGHNTVSWYQQALGQGPQFIFQYYREEENGRGNFPPRFSGLQFPNYSSELNVNALELDDSALYLCASSLSGGAGIYEQYFGPGTRLTVT.

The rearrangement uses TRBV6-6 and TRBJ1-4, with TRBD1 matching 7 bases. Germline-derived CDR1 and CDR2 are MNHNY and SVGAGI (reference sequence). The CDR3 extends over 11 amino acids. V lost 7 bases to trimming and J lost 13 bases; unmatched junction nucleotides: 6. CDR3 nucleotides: TGTGCCAGCAAGGGGACAGAGGGACTGTTTTTT. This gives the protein CASKGTEGLFF.

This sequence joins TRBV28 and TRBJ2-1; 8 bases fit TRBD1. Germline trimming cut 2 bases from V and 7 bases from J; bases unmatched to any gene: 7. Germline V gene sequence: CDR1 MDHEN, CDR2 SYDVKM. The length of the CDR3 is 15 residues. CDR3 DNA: TGTGCCAGCAGTTTACGGGACAGGCCACAGAATGAGCAGTTCTTC. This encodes CASSLRDRPQNEQFF.

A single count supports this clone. The CDR3, as DNA: TGTGCCACCAGCAGAGAACCAGCGGGAGGGCAGCAGTTCTTC. This translates into CATSREPAGGQQFF. The chain links TRBV15 to TRBJ2-1; the match to TRBD2 covers 10 bases. The CDR3 spans 14 residues. With V trimmed by 0 bases and J by 11 bases, 4 bases remained unmatched. CDR1 and CDR2 from the germline V gene are LNHNV and YYDKDF (reference sequence).

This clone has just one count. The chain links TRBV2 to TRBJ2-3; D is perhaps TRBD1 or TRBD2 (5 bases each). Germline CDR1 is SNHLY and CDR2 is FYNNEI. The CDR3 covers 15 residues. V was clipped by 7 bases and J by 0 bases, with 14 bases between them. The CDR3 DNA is TGTGCCAGCAAGAGGGACGGACAAAGCACAGATACGCAGTATTTT. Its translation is CASKRDGQSTDTQYF.

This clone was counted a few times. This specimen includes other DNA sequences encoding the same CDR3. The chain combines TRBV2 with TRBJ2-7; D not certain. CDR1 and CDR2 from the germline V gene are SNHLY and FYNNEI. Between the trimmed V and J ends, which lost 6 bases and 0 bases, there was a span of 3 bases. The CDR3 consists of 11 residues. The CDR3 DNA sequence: TGTGCCAGCAGGACCTCCTACGAGCAGTACTTC. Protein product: CASRTSYEQYF.

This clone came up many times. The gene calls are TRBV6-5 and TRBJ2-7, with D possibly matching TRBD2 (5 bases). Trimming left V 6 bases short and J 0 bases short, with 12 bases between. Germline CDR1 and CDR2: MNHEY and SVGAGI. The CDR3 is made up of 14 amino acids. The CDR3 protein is CASSHGLRSYEQYF. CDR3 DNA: TGTGCCAGCAGCCACGGACTCCGCTCCTACGAGCAGTACTTC.

CDR3 region: CASSEMRSGGYGYTF. CDR3 nucleotide sequence: TGTGCCAGCAGTGAAATGCGCAGCGGGGGATATGGCTACACCTTC. The chain joins TRBV6-1 to TRBJ1-2, with D maybe TRBD1 (5 bases). The CDR3 is 15 residues long. Between the trimmed V and J ends, which lost 2 bases and 5 bases, there was a span of 15 bases. Germline V gene data show CDR1 as MNHNS and CDR2 as SASEGT.

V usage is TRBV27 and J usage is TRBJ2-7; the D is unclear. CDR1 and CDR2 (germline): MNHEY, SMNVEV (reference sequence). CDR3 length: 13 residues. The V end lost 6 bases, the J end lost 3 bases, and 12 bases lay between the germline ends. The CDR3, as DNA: TGTGCCAGCAGCTTTAACGGTCTCTACGAGCAGTACTTC. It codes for CASSFNGLYEQYF.

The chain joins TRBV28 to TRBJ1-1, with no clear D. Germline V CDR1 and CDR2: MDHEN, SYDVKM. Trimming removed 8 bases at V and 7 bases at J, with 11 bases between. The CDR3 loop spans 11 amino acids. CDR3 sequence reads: CASGLLYEAFF. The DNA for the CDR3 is TGTGCCAGCGGACTCCTCTATGAAGCTTTCTTT.

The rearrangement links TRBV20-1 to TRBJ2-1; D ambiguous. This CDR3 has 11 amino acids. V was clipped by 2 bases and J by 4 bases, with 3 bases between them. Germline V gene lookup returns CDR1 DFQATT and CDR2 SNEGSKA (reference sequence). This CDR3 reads CSARQYNEQFF. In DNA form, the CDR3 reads TGCAGTGCTAGACAATACAATGAGCAGTTCTTC.

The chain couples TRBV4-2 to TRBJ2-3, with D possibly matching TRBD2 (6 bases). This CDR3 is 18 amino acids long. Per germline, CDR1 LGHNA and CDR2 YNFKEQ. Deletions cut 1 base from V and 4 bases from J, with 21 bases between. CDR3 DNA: TGTGCCAGCAGCCAAGGTCCCCTATTGGAGGGAGTCGCAGATACGCAGTATTTT. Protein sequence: CASSQGPLLEGVADTQYF.

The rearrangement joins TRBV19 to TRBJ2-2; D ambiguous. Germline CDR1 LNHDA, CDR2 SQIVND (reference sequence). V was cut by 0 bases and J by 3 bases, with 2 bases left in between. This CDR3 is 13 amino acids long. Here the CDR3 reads CASSIDHTGELFF. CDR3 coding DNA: TGTGCCAGTAGTATAGATCACACCGGGGAGCTGTTTTTT.

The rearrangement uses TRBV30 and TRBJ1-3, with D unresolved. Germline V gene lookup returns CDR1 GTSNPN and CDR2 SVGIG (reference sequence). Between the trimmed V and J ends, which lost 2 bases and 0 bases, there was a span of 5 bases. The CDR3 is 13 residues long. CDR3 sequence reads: CAWSQASGNTIYF. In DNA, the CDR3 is TGTGCCTGGAGTCAAGCCTCTGGAAACACCATATATTTT.

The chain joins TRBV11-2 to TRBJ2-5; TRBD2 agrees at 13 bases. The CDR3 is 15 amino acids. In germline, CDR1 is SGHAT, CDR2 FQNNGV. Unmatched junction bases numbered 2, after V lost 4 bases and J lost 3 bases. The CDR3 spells CASSWTSGSEETQYF. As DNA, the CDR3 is TGTGCCAGCAGCTGGACTAGCGGGAGTGAAGAGACCCAGTACTTC.

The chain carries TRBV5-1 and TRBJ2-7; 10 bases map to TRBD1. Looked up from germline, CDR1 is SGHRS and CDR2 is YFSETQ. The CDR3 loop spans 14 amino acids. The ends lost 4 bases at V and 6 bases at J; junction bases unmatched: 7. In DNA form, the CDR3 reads TGCGCCAGCAGCCGACAGGGGGCGCTTGGCGAGCAGTACTTC. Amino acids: CASSRQGALGEQYF.

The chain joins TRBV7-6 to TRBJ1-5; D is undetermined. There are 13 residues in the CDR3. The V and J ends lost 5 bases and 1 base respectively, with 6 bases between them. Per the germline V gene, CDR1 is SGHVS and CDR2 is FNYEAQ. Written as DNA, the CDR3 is TGTGCCAGCAGCCGAAACAGCAATCAGCCCCAGCATTTT. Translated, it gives CASSRNSNQPQHF.

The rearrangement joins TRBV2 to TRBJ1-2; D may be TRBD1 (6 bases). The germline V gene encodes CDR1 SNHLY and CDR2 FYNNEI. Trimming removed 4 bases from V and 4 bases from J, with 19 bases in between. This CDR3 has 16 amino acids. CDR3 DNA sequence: TGTGCCAGCAGTGCAAGAGACAACTCCAGGGGCTATGGCTACACCTTC. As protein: CASSARDNSRGYGYTF.

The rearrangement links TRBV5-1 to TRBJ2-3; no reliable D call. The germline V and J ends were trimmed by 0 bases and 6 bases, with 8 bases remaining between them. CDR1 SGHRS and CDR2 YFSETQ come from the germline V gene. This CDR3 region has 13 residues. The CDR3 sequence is CASSLGPQDTQYF. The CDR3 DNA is TGCGCCAGCAGCTTGGGGCCTCAGGATACGCAGTATTTT.

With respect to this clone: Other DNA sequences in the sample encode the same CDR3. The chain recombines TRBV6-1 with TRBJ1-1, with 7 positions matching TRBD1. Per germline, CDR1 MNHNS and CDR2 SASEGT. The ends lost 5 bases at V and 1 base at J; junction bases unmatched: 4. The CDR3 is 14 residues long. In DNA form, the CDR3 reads TGTGCCAGCAGTAACAGGGGCGGGAACACTGAAGCTTTCTTT. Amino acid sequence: CASSNRGGNTEAFF.

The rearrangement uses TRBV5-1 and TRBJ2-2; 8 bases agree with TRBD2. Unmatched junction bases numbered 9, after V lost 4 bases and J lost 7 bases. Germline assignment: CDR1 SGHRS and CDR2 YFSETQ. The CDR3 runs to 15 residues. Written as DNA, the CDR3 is TGCGCCAGCAGCCCTAATTTTAGCGGGGACGGGGAGCTGTTTTTT. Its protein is CASSPNFSGDGELFF.